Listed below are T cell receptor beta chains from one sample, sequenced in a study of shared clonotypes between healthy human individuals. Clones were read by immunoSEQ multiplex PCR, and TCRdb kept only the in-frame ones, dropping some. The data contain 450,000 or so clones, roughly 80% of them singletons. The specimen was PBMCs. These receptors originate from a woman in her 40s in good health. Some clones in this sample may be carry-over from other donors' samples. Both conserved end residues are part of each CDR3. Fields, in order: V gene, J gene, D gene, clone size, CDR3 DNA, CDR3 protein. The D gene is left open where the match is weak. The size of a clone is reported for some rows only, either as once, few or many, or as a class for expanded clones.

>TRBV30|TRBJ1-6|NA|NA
TGTGCCTGGAGTGTAAGTGAGGATTCACCCCTCCACTTT
CAWSVSEDSPLHF
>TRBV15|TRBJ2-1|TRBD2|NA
TGTGCCACCAGCATCTCGGGACTAGCGGAGGTCAATGAGCAGTTCTTC
CATSISGLAEVNEQFF
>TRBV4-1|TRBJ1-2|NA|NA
TGCGCCAGCAGCCTCGTCATTCCTGGGGTTTTTAATGGCTACACCTTC
CASSLVIPGVFNGYTF
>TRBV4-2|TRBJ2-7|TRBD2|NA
TGTGCCAGCAGCCAAGGGGCGGGAGAAGGCTACGAGCAGTACTTC
CASSQGAGEGYEQYF
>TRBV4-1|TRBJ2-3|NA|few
TGCGCCAGCAGCCAAGAAGGGGCCGGATTCACAGATACGCAGTATTTT
CASSQEGAGFTDTQYF
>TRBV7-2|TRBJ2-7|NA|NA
TGTGCCAGCAGCTCCCTCCCTGGGCAGGCCTACGAGCAGTACTTC
CASSSLPGQAYEQYF
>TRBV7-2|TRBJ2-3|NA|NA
TGTGCCAGCAGCTTATTTGGGACTAGCACAGATACGCAGTATTTT
CASSLFGTSTDTQYF
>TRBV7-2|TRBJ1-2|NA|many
TGTGCCAGCAGCAACCCCGCCGGGAACTATGGCTACACCTTC
CASSNPAGNYGYTF
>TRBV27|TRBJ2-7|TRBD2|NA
TGTGCCAGCAGTCCCTCCGGGACTAGCGGGCTCTACGAGCAGTACTTC
CASSPSGTSGLYEQYF
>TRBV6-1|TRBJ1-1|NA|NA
TGTGCCAGCAGTCTACAGTACAACACTGAAGCTTTCTTT
CASSLQYNTEAFF
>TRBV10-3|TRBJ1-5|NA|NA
TGTGCCATCCAAGAGCTGGGACAGCCCCAGCATTTT
CAIQELGQPQHF
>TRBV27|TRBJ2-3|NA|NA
TGTGCCAGCAGTGGTCAGGGAGTAGATACGCAGTATTTT
CASSGQGVDTQYF
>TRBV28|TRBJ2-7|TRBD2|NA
TGTGCCAGCAGTTTAGTGGGGGGGTCCTACGAGCAGTACTTC
CASSLVGGSYEQYF
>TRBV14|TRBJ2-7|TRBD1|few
TGTGCCAGCAGCCTTGACAGGGGGTCTTCCTACGAGCAGTACTTC
CASSLDRGSSYEQYF
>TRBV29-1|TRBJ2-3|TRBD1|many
TGCAGCGTTGAAGTTGTACAGGGGCGTAGCTCTAGCACAGATACGCAGTATTTT
CSVEVVQGRSSSTDTQYF
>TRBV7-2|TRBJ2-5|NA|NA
TGTGCCAGCAGCTTAGGACGGGAGACCCAGTACTTC
CASSLGRETQYF
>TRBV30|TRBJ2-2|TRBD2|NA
TGTGCCTGGAGTTTGACTAGCGGGAGGTGGGGCACCGGGGAGCTGTTTTTT
CAWSLTSGRWGTGELFF
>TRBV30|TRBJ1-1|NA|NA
TGTGCCTGGAGCCCCCGGGGGGGGGCTTATACTGAAGCTTTCTTT
CAWSPRGGAYTEAFF
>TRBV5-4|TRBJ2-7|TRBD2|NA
TGTGCCAGCAGCTTAATTGATCCTAGCGGGGTATACGAGCAGTACTTC
CASSLIDPSGVYEQYF
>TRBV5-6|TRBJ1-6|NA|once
TGTGCCAGCAGCTCAAGTTATAATTCACCCCTCCACTTT
CASSSSYNSPLHF
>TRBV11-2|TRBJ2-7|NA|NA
TGTGCCAGCATTGGCGGGTTCTCCTACGAGCAGTACTTC
CASIGGFSYEQYF
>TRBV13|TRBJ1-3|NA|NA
TGTGCCAGCAGCGTCCTATCTGGAAACACCATATATTTT
CASSVLSGNTIYF
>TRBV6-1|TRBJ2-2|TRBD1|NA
TGTGCCAGCAGTGTAGGGGGCATTAAGAACACCGGGGAGCTGTTTTTT
CASSVGGIKNTGELFF
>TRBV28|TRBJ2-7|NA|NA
TGTGCCAGCAGGCTACAGCACTCTGCCTACGAGCAGTACTTC
CASRLQHSAYEQYF
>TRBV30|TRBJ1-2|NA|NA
TGTGCCAGTTATGTCTATGGCTACACCTTC
CASYVYGYTF
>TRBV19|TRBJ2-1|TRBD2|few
TGTGCCAGTAGTGACGGACTAGCGACCTACAATGAGCAGTTCTTC
CASSDGLATYNEQFF
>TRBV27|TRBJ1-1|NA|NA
TGTGCCAGCAGTCTAAATGAAGACACTGAAGCTTTCTTT
CASSLNEDTEAFF
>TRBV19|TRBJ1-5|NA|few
TGTGCCAGTGGGGGTCTCGGTCAGCCCCAGCATTTT
CASGGLGQPQHF
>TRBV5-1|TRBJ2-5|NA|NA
TGCGCCAGCAGCAGGGACAACCAAGAGACCCAGTACTTC
CASSRDNQETQYF
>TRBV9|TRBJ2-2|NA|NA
TGTGCCAGCAGCGTAGGCCCCGGGGAGCTGTTTTTT
CASSVGPGELFF
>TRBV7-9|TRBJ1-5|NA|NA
TGTGCCAGCAGCTTAGAATTTGGGGAGAATAGCAATCAGCCCCAGCATTTT
CASSLEFGENSNQPQHF
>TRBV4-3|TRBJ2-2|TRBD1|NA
TGCGCCAGCAGCCAAGCAGGGGGCTTAACCGGGGAGCTGTTTTTT
CASSQAGGLTGELFF
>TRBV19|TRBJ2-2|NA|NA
TGTGCCAGTAGTACCCAAGACACCGGGGAGCTGTTTTTT
CASSTQDTGELFF
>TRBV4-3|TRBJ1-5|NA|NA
TGCGCCAGCAGCCAAGTCCCCTCGGACAGCCGATATCAGCCCCAGCATTTT
CASSQVPSDSRYQPQHF
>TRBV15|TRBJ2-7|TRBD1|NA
TGTGCCACCAGCAGAGATGAGGGACAGTTATACGAGCAGTACTTC
CATSRDEGQLYEQYF
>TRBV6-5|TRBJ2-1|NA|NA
TGTGCCAGCAGTCGACAGTCCTACTCCTACAATGAGCAGTTCTTC
CASSRQSYSYNEQFF
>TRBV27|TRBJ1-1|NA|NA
TGTGCCAGCAGTTTGGGAGGATCTGGTGAAGCTTTCTTT
CASSLGGSGEAFF
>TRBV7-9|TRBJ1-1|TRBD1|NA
TGTGCCAGCAGCTCGACCATGACAGGGGACACTGAAGCTTTCTTT
CASSSTMTGDTEAFF
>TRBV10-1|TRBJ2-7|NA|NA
TGCGCCAGCAGTGATCGGGGGAGGCAGAACTACGAGCAGTACTTC
CASSDRGRQNYEQYF
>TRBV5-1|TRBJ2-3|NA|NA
TGCGCCAGCAGCCCCCGTGCAAGCACAGATACGCAGTATTTT
CASSPRASTDTQYF
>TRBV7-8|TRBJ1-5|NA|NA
TGTGCCAGCAGCTCTTTCAATCAGCCCCAGCATTTT
CASSSFNQPQHF
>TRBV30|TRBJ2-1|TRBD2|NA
TGTGCCTGGAGTGGCTTGACTAGCGGGAGGGATGAGCAGTTCTTC
CAWSGLTSGRDEQFF
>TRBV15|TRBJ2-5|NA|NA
TGTGCCACCAGCAGACTTGGGGAGACCCAGTACTTC
CATSRLGETQYF
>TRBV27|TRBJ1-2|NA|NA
TGTGCCAGCAGTTTTCGAGCTAACTATGGCTACACCTTC
CASSFRANYGYTF